Listed below are T cell receptor beta chains from one sample, sequenced in a study of blood T cell repertoires in COVID-19. Libraries were prepared by immunoSEQ multiplex PCR; TCRdb keeps only in-frame clonotypes and omits some of them. This sample has around 120,000 clones, with 75% to 90% found just once. Sequenced input: peripheral blood. All receptors come from a woman aged 70-85 years with acute or convalescent COVID-19. The CDR3 runs from the conserved cysteine through the conserved F or W. A D gene is named only where the DNA matches it firmly. Not every row has a clone size; where given, it reads once, few, many or a size class.

V gene,clone size,D gene,J gene,CDR3 DNA,CDR3 protein
TRBV7-9,-,-,TRBJ2-6,TGTGCCAGCAGCTCCCCCCGGGGCTCTGGGGCCAACGTCCTGACTTTC,CASSSPRGSGANVLTF
TRBV18,-,TRBD1,TRBJ1-4,TGTGCCAGCTCACCAGGGACAGGGGAGGAAAAACTGTTTTTT,CASSPGTGEEKLFF
TRBV7-6,-,-,TRBJ2-7,TGTGCCAGCAGCTTAGGGGACACCCTCTCCTACGAGCAGTACTTC,CASSLGDTLSYEQYF
TRBV29-1,-,-,TRBJ2-1,TGCAGCGTTGGAGGCTCTCTAGAGCCGTTCTTC,CSVGGSLEPFF
TRBV7-2,-,-,TRBJ1-5,TGTGCCAGCAGCCCATCCGGGACACAAAATCAGCCCCAGCATTTT,CASSPSGTQNQPQHF
TRBV5-5,once,-,TRBJ1-6,TGTGCCAGCAGCTTGACAGCCGAGACTAATTCACCCCTCCACTTT,CASSLTAETNSPLHF
TRBV7-2,-,-,TRBJ2-5,TGTGCCAGCAGCGCCGCGGCGGTTCAAGAGACCCAGTACTTC,CASSAAAVQETQYF
TRBV5-8,-,TRBD1,TRBJ2-7,TGTGCCAGCAGCAGGGACAGAGACTACGAGCAGTACTTC,CASSRDRDYEQYF
TRBV18,-,-,TRBJ2-1,TGTGCCAGCTCACCCCGACAGGTCGACAATGAGCAGTTCTTC,CASSPRQVDNEQFF
TRBV12-5,-,-,TRBJ2-3,TGTGCTAGTGGTTTTTCAGGACATGCGAGATCCCCCATAAGAGGAGGCACAGATACGCAGTATTTT,CASGFSGHARSPIRGGTDTQYF
TRBV27,-,-,TRBJ1-5,TGTGCCAGCAGACGAGGTTATAGCAATCAGCCCCAGCATTTT,CASRRGYSNQPQHF
TRBV28,-,TRBD1,TRBJ2-3,TGTGCCAGTGACGGTGGGGGACAGGGGTTGGATACGCAGTATTTT,CASDGGGQGLDTQYF
TRBV9,-,TRBD1,TRBJ1-6,TGTGCCAGCAGCCAGCTAGGGGGCGCATCCTATAATTCACCCCTCCACTTT,CASSQLGGASYNSPLHF
TRBV27,-,TRBD1,TRBJ2-6,TGTGCCAGCAGTCCCCGGGTCAGGGGGCGGTCTGGGGCCAACGTCCTGACTTTC,CASSPRVRGRSGANVLTF
TRBV6-5,-,-,TRBJ1-2,TGTGCCAGCAGTTACTCGAGTGGAGGTGGCTACACCTTC,CASSYSSGGGYTF
TRBV24-1,-,TRBD1,TRBJ2-1,TGTGCCACCAGAACGACAGGGGGGAATGAGCAGTTCTTC,CATRTTGGNEQFF
TRBV6-6,once,-,TRBJ2-2,TGTGCCAGCAGTTACGGGGGCCCCACCGGGGAGCTGTTTTTT,CASSYGGPTGELFF
TRBV9,-,TRBD1,TRBJ1-2,TGTGCCAGCAGCGTAGCTGGGACAGGATTGAGGGGCTACACCTTC,CASSVAGTGLRGYTF
TRBV5-1,-,-,TRBJ2-2,TGCGCCAGTTCCTTCGGGGGGCCGGGGACCGGGGAGCTGTTTTTT,CASSFGGPGTGELFF
TRBV6-1,-,-,TRBJ2-3,TGTGCCAGCAGTGAAAGAGCTAGCACAGATACGCAGTATTTT,CASSERASTDTQYF
TRBV2,-,TRBD1,TRBJ1-2,TGTGCCAGCAGCACTCTCCAACAGGGGGACTACACCTTC,CASSTLQQGDYTF
TRBV2,-,-,TRBJ1-1,TGTGCCAGCAGTGGGGCAGCTAAGCTCACTGAAGCTTTCTTT,CASSGAAKLTEAFF
TRBV14,-,-,TRBJ1-4,TGTGCCAGCGGCCCCAACACGGGCGGGAATGAAAAACTGTTTTTT,CASGPNTGGNEKLFF
TRBV28,-,-,TRBJ2-2,TGTGCCAGCAGTCCTCCGGGCGGGGAGCTGTTTTTT,CASSPPGGELFF
TRBV3-1/TRBV3-2,-,TRBD2,TRBJ2-3,TGTGCCAGCAGCCTAAGGGATCCAGCGGGGGGGACCACAGATACGCAGTATTTT,CASSLRDPAGGTTDTQYF
TRBV5-1,-,-,TRBJ2-7,TGCGCCAGCAGCTGGAAGGACAACTACGAGCAGTACTTC,CASSWKDNYEQYF
TRBV2,-,-,TRBJ1-4,TGTGCCAGCAGTGAAGCGCTTCAGGAGGGAGAAAAACTGTTTTTT,CASSEALQEGEKLFF
TRBV5-4,-,TRBD1,TRBJ1-1,TGTGCCAGCAGCCTTCCGGGACAGGGGGACACTGAAGCTTTCTTT,CASSLPGQGDTEAFF
TRBV2,-,TRBD1,TRBJ2-7,TGTGCCAGCAGCGCAACCGGGACAGGGCAAAACGAGCAGTACTTC,CASSATGTGQNEQYF
TRBV30,-,-,TRBJ2-1,TGTGCCTGCGTATCGGGGAACAATGAGCAGTTCTTC,CACVSGNNEQFF
TRBV5-1,-,TRBD1,TRBJ2-4,TGCGCCAGCAGCCACCCGACAGGGGACGGGAACATTCAGTACTTC,CASSHPTGDGNIQYF
TRBV6-1,-,TRBD1,TRBJ1-1,TGTGCCAGCAGTGAAGCGCTAGTGGGACAGGGGCGTACTGAAGCTTTCTTT,CASSEALVGQGRTEAFF
TRBV11-2,once,TRBD1,TRBJ2-6,TGTGCCAGCAGCACCTTCCCCGGGACAGGGGGTTCTGGGGCCAACGTCCTGACTTTC,CASSTFPGTGGSGANVLTF
TRBV27,-,-,TRBJ2-1,TGTGCCAGCAGTTTCGCGGGCAGAAATGAGCAGTTCTTC,CASSFAGRNEQFF
TRBV20-1,-,-,TRBJ1-5,TGCAGTGCTAGTAATCAAGGGGGGGGCCAATCCCAGGGGCAGCCCCAGCATTTT,CSASNQGGGQSQGQPQHF
TRBV29-1,-,TRBD2,TRBJ2-3,TGCAGTGCAAGCGGGGGGGACACAGATACGCAGTATTTT,CSASGGDTDTQYF
TRBV11-2,-,-,TRBJ1-2,TGTGCCAGCAGCTTAGTGTCAGGGGCGATCTATGGCTACACCTTC,CASSLVSGAIYGYTF
TRBV19,-,TRBD1,TRBJ1-2,TGTGCCAGTAGAACAGGGGGCTGGTATGGCTACACCTTC,CASRTGGWYGYTF
TRBV28,-,TRBD1,TRBJ1-2,TGTGCCAGCAGTCCAACCACGACAGGGGGAGACTATGGCTACACCTTC,CASSPTTTGGDYGYTF
TRBV19,-,-,TRBJ2-7,TGTGCCAGTAGTACTCTGGGCCAGCAATCCTACGAGCAGTACTTC,CASSTLGQQSYEQYF
TRBV14,-,TRBD2,TRBJ2-7,TGTGCCAGCAGCACCCTAAGAACTAGCGGGGGGGCCGGCGAGCAGTACTTC,CASSTLRTSGGAGEQYF
TRBV18,-,-,TRBJ1-5,TGTGCCAGCTCACCCGCCGCGGGTCTCAATCAGCCCCAGCATTTT,CASSPAAGLNQPQHF
TRBV5-4,-,-,TRBJ2-2,TGTGCCAGCAGCCCCTGGGGCGCCGGGGAGCTGTTTTTT,CASSPWGAGELFF
TRBV28,-,-,TRBJ2-7,TGTGCCAGCAGGGGTCCAGCGGGTCTCTACGAGCAGTACTTC,CASRGPAGLYEQYF
TRBV9,once,TRBD1,TRBJ1-2,TGTGCCAGCAGCGTACAAACCGGGACAGGGTTTGGCTACACCTTC,CASSVQTGTGFGYTF
TRBV5-1,-,-,TRBJ1-1,TGCGCCAGCAGCTTAGGCATAGTCAGAGGCACTGAAGCTTTCTTT,CASSLGIVRGTEAFF
TRBV11-3,-,-,TRBJ2-1,TGTGCCAGCAGCTTAGATCTTAATGTGGGAGATGGCGTCTCCTACAATGAGCAGTTCTTC,CASSLDLNVGDGVSYNEQFF
TRBV12-3/TRBV12-4,-,TRBD1,TRBJ1-6,TGTGCCAGCCAACGGGACAGCCCTTCACCCCTCCACTTT,CASQRDSPSPLHF
TRBV27,-,-,TRBJ2-4,TGTGCCAGCAGTATAGGACTCTTACTAGCCAAAAACATTCAGTACTTC,CASSIGLLLAKNIQYF
TRBV28,-,TRBD2,TRBJ2-1,TGTGCCAGCAGTTCCACTCCCAGCGGGGGGGTTAATGAGCAGTTCTTC,CASSSTPSGGVNEQFF
TRBV24-1,-,TRBD1,TRBJ2-3,TGTGCCACCAGTGATCGTGGGACAGGGGGGAATACGCAGTATTTT,CATSDRGTGGNTQYF
TRBV5-1,-,-,TRBJ1-2,TGCGCCAGCAGCGACCCAGGGCGGCAGGACTATGGCTACACCTTC,CASSDPGRQDYGYTF
TRBV6-5,once,-,TRBJ1-2,TGTGCCAGCAGCCCACTACGCAGGGGAAACTATGGCTACACCTTC,CASSPLRRGNYGYTF
TRBV7-6,once,-,TRBJ1-6,TGTGCCAGCAGCTTAAGCTTTAGTCTTAATTCACCCCTCCACTTT,CASSLSFSLNSPLHF
TRBV5-1,few,TRBD1,TRBJ2-7,TGCGCCAGCAGCCTCCTCCAGGGGGCGGGTGAGCAGTACTTC,CASSLLQGAGEQYF